This paragraph reports one T cell receptor beta chain. The sample comes from a study of blood T cell repertoires in COVID-19. Only in-frame clones appear in the TCRdb table, and some are missing; sequencing was by immunoSEQ multiplex PCR. The repertoire holds about 230,000 clones, around 80% seen once, with over 1% in the top ten. The CDR3 totals 14 residues. The germline V and J ends were trimmed by 1 base and 2 bases, with 10 bases remaining between them. Germline values: CDR1 SGHRS, CDR2 YFSETQ. Specimen: peripheral blood. The sequence came from a woman in her thirties with COVID-19, enrolled during active disease. The J gene is TRBJ2-7, the V gene TRBV5-1, with D possibly TRBD2 on 6 matching bases. This CDR3 is CASSLTGSPYEQYF. The CDR3 DNA is TGCGCCAGCAGCTTGACCGGGAGTCCCTACGAGCAGTACTTC.